Given below is one T cell receptor beta chain in context. Its antigen is as yet unknown. The record originates from a study of T cell responses to AZD1222 COVID-19 vaccine. In the study overall: Second-dose intervals of approximately 4 or approximately 12 weeks were pooled. Study results and limitations: Clonal diversity was possibly underestimated, and the donors were mostly white British, with more females.

TCRdb's table, derived via immunoSEQ multiplex PCR, lists solely in-frame clones and lacks some. The table has about 59,000 clones, about 79% seen once; the top ten hold around 20%. The J segment lost 3 bases and the V segment lost 1 base, leaving 9 bases of the junction unmatched. This CDR3 contains 17 residues. Germline values: CDR1 SEHNR, CDR2 FQNEAQ (reference sequence). The material sequenced was peripheral blood, taken on day 0 of AZD1222 vaccination. The receptor's source is an adult in good health. This chain joins TRBV7-9 and TRBJ2-7, with 10 bases fitting TRBD2. CDR3 sequence reads: CASSLGLAGADGYEQYF. CDR3 in DNA: TGTGCCAGCAGCTTAGGCCTAGCGGGAGCGGATGGCTACGAGCAGTACTTC.